This is a list of T cell receptor beta chains from one sample in a study of shared clonotypes between healthy human individuals. Some clones are missing from TCRdb's copy, which holds only in-frame ones; the method was immunoSEQ multiplex PCR. The profile shows about 2.4 million clones, roughly 93% of them singletons. Source material: naive CD4+ T cells from PBMCs. The source of these receptors is a man between 18 and 29 years old in good health. Some clones in this sample may be carry-over from other donors' samples. CDR3s include the opening cysteine and the closing phenylalanine or tryptophan. The D gene is left open where the match is weak. For some rows the clone size is stated as once, few or many, or as a class when expanded; others skip it.

V	D	size	J	CDR3	DNA
TRBV29-1	TRBD2	NA	TRBJ2-7	CSVGQSGSYPYEQYF	TGCAGCGTTGGGCAAAGCGGGAGCTATCCCTACGAGCAGTACTTC
TRBV6-4	NA	NA	TRBJ2-7	CASSRQGTPSSYEQYF	TGTGCCAGCAGTCGCCAGGGGACCCCGAGCTCCTACGAGCAGTACTTC
TRBV5-1	TRBD1	once	TRBJ2-7	CASSSTGTGLYEQYF	TGCGCCAGCAGCTCCACCGGGACAGGGCTCTACGAGCAGTACTTC
TRBV6-6	NA	NA	TRBJ1-5	CASSYVEGSRTQPQHF	TGTGCCAGCAGTTACGTGGAGGGAAGTCGCACTCAGCCCCAGCATTTT
TRBV5-4	NA	NA	TRBJ2-5	CASSSGFQETQYF	TGTGCCAGCAGCTCGGGCTTCCAAGAGACCCAGTACTTC
TRBV18	TRBD1	NA	TRBJ1-4	CASSRYGTGTNEKLFF	TGTGCCAGCTCACGTTATGGGACAGGGACGAATGAAAAACTGTTTTTT
TRBV6-5	NA	NA	TRBJ1-1	CASSYLPPTEAFF	TGTGCCAGCAGTTACCTTCCGCCAACTGAAGCTTTCTTT
TRBV5-1	NA	few	TRBJ1-1	CASSLGSETEAFF	TGCGCCAGCAGCTTGGGTTCAGAGACTGAAGCTTTCTTT
TRBV25-1	NA	NA	TRBJ1-2	CASSSRDAGWDYGYTF	TGTGCCAGCAGTTCCCGGGACGCAGGATGGGACTATGGCTACACCTTC
TRBV18	TRBD2	NA	TRBJ2-5	CASSPLAGGPGETQYF	TGTGCCAGCTCACCCCTAGCGGGAGGGCCGGGAGAGACCCAGTACTTC
TRBV19	NA	NA	TRBJ2-1	CASRLTRQSYNEQFF	TGTGCCAGTAGGTTGACCCGTCAGTCCTACAATGAGCAGTTCTTC
TRBV9	TRBD2	NA	TRBJ2-7	CASSVGMGLAYEQYF	TGTGCCAGCAGCGTAGGAATGGGACTAGCCTACGAGCAGTACTTC
TRBV5-1	TRBD2	NA	TRBJ2-1	CASSPAGGYNEQFF	TGCGCCAGCAGCCCCGCGGGAGGGTACAATGAGCAGTTCTTC
TRBV29-1	NA	NA	TRBJ2-3	CSCGRTNTDTQYF	TGCAGCTGCGGGCGGACGAACACAGATACGCAGTATTTT
TRBV5-1	TRBD2	NA	TRBJ2-3	CASSPGLAGVADTQYF	TGCGCCAGCAGCCCTGGACTAGCGGGAGTTGCAGATACGCAGTATTTT
TRBV4-3	NA	NA	TRBJ2-1	CASSPDSRNNEQFF	TGCGCCAGCAGCCCAGACTCTCGCAACAATGAGCAGTTCTTC
TRBV6-5	NA	NA	TRBJ1-2	CASRSGTANNYGYTF	TGTGCCAGCAGATCCGGGACGGCGAACAACTATGGCTACACCTTC
TRBV7-9	NA	NA	TRBJ2-7	CASSLGAGVHEQYF	TGTGCCAGCAGCTTAGGTGCAGGGGTGCACGAGCAGTACTTC
TRBV7-3	NA	NA	TRBJ2-7	CASSTGLFPYEQYF	TGTGCCAGCAGCACGGGACTCTTCCCTTACGAGCAGTACTTC
TRBV2	NA	NA	TRBJ2-7	CASQGRRYEQYF	TGTGCCAGCCAGGGACGGAGATACGAGCAGTACTTC
TRBV4-1	TRBD1	NA	TRBJ1-2	CASSQGSPRTGVLNGYTF	TGCGCCAGCAGCCAAGGATCGCCCCGGACAGGGGTTTTAAATGGCTACACCTTC
TRBV15	NA	NA	TRBJ1-4	CATGTTNEKLFF	TGTGCCACCGGGACAACTAATGAAAAACTGTTTTTT
TRBV5-1	TRBD2	NA	TRBJ2-7	CASSLSGKSSYEQYF	TGCGCCAGCAGCTTAAGCGGGAAGAGCTCCTACGAGCAGTACTTC
TRBV4-1	NA	NA	TRBJ1-3	CASSERTLAGLSGNTIYF	TGCGCCAGCAGCGAGAGAACCCTCGCTGGTTTGTCTGGAAACACCATATATTTT
TRBV25-1	NA	NA	TRBJ2-1	CASSEIGTGRFRDEQFF	TGTGCCAGCAGTGAAATCGGCACGGGGCGGTTTAGGGATGAGCAGTTCTTC
TRBV6-1	TRBD1	once	TRBJ2-5	CASRVDRAFGETQYF	TGTGCCAGCAGAGTCGACAGGGCGTTCGGCGAGACCCAGTACTTC
TRBV4-1	NA	NA	TRBJ1-5	CASSQEGTRQANSPQHF	TGCGCCAGCAGCCAAGAGGGCACGAGGCAGGCGAATTCGCCCCAGCATTTT
TRBV7-2	NA	NA	TRBJ2-3	CASSLAWRADTQYF	TGTGCCAGCAGCCTGGCATGGAGGGCAGATACGCAGTATTTT
TRBV6-5	NA	NA	TRBJ1-2	CASSYGDSGYTF	TGTGCCAGCAGTTATGGAGACAGCGGCTACACCTTC
TRBV6-1	TRBD2	NA	TRBJ2-3	CATERENADTQYF	TGTGCCACCGAGCGGGAGAACGCAGATACGCAGTATTTT
TRBV5-4	NA	NA	TRBJ1-2	CASSSTYRDGLGGYTF	TGTGCCAGCAGCTCGACCTACCGGGACGGCCTGGGGGGCTACACCTTC
TRBV29-1	NA	NA	TRBJ2-7	CSVGPSYEQYF	TGCAGCGTTGGACCCTCCTACGAGCAGTACTTC
TRBV7-3	NA	NA	TRBJ2-5	CASSPAPGGTQYF	TGTGCCAGCAGCCCAGCCCCCGGGGGGACCCAGTACTTC
TRBV27	TRBD2	NA	TRBJ2-7	CASSLMGGTSEITYEQYF	TGTGCCAGCAGTTTAATGGGCGGGACTAGCGAGATTACCTACGAGCAGTACTTC
TRBV27	TRBD1	once	TRBJ2-7	CASSFWDRPYEQYF	TGTGCCAGCAGTTTCTGGGACAGGCCCTACGAGCAGTACTTC
TRBV7-2	TRBD2	NA	TRBJ2-7	CASSFRDYLYEQYF	TGTGCCAGCAGCTTCCGGGACTACCTCTACGAGCAGTACTTC
TRBV18	NA	NA	TRBJ2-7	CASSRGLTPYEQYF	TGTGCCAGCTCACGGGGGCTAACCCCCTACGAGCAGTACTTC
TRBV14	NA	NA	TRBJ2-7	CASSQAVQSRAYEQYF	TGTGCCAGCAGCCAAGCGGTCCAGTCCAGGGCCTACGAGCAGTACTTC
TRBV28	NA	NA	TRBJ2-2	CASSLPGASGELFF	TGTGCCAGCAGTTTACCAGGGGCCTCCGGGGAGCTGTTTTTT